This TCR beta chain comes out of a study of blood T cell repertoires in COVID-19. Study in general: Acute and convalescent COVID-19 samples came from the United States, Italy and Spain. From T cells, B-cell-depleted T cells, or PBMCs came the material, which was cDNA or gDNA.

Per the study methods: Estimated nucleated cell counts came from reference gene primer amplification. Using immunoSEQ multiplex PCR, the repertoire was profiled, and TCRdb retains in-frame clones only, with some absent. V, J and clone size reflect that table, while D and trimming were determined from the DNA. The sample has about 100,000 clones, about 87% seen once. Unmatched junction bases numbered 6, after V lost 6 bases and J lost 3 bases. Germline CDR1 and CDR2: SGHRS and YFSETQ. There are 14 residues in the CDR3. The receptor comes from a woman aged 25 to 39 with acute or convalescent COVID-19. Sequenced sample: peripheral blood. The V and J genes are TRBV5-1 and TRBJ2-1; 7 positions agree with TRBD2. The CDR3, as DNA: TGCGCCAGCACCCTGGGGGGGGTCTACAATGAGCAGTTCTTC. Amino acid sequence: CASTLGGVYNEQFF.